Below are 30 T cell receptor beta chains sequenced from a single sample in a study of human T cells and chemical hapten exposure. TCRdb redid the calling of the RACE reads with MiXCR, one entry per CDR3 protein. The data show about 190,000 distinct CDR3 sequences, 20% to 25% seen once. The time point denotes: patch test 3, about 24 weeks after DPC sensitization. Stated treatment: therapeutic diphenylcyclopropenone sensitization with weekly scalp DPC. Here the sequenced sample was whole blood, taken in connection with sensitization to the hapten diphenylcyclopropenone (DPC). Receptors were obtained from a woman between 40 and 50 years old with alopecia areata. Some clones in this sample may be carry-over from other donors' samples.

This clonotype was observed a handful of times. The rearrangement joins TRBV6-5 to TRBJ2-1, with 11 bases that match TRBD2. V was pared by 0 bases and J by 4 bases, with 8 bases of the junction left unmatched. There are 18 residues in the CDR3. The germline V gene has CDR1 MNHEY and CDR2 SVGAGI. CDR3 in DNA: TGTGCCAGCAGTTACTCGGCCACGGGACTAGCGGCTTACAATGAGCAGTTCTTC. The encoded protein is CASSYSATGLAAYNEQFF.

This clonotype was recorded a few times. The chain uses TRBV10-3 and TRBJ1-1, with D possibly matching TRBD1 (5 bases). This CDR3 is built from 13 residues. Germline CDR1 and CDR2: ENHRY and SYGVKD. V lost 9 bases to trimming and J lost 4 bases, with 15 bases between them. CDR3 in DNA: TGTGCCATACGTGTGGGGGAAGGCACTGAAGCTTTCTTT. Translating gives CAIRVGEGTEAFF.

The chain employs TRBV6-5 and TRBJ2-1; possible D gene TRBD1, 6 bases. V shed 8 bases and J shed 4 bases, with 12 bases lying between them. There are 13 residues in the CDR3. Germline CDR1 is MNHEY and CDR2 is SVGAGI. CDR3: CASGGGLYNEQFF. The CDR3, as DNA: TGTGCCAGCGGTGGGGGCTTGTACAATGAGCAGTTCTTC.

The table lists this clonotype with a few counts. CDR3 amino acids: CASSPTGTGVYEQYF. In DNA form, the CDR3 reads TGTGCCAGCAGCCCCACAGGGACAGGAGTCTACGAGCAGTACTTC. V is TRBV28 and J is TRBJ2-7, with 8 bases identical to TRBD1. V trimming: 6 bases; J trimming: 3 bases; junction bases outside the gene matches: 10. Germline V gives CDR1 MDHEN, CDR2 SYDVKM. The CDR3 consists of 15 residues.

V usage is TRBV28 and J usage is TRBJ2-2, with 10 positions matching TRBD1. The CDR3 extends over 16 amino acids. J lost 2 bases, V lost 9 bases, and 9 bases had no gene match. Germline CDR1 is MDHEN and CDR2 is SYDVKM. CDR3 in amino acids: CASFSRDRGNTGELFF. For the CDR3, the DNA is TGTGCCAGTTTTAGCCGGGACAGGGGTAACACCGGGGAGCTGTTTTTT.

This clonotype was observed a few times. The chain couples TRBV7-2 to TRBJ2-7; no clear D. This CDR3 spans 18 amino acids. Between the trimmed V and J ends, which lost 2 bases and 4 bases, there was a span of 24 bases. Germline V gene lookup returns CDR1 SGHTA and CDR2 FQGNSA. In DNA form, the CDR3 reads TGTGCCAGCAGCTTACGGTTCAGTGCGTCTGAGGAGAATTACGAGCAGTACTTC. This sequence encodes CASSLRFSASEENYEQYF.

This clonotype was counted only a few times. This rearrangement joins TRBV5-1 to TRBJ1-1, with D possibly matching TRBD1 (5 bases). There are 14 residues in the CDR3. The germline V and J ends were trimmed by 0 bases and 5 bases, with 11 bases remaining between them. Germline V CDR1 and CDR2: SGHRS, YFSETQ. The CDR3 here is CASSLEWQGTEAFF. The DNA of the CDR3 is TGCGCCAGCAGCTTGGAATGGCAGGGAACTGAAGCTTTCTTT.

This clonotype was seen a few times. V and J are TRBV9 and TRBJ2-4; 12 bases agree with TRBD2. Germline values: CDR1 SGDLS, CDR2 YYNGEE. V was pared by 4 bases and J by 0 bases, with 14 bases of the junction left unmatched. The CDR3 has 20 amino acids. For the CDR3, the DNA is TGTGCCAGCAGCCCCAAACTGGTACTAGCGGGAGGCCTAGCCAAAAACATTCAGTACTTC. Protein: CASSPKLVLAGGLAKNIQYF.

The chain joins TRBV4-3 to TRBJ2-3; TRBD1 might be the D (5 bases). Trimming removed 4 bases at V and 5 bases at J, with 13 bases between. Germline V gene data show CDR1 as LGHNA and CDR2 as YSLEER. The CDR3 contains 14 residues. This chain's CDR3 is CASSRQGDRDTQYF. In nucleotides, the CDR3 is TGCGCCAGCAGCCGACAAGGGGATCGAGATACGCAGTATTTT.

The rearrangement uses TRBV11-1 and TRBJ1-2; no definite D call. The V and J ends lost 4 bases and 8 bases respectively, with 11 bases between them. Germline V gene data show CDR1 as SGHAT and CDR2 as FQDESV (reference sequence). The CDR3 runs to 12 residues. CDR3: CASSSRPGGYTF. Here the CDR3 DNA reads TGTGCCAGCAGCTCTCGTCCGGGAGGCTACACCTTC.

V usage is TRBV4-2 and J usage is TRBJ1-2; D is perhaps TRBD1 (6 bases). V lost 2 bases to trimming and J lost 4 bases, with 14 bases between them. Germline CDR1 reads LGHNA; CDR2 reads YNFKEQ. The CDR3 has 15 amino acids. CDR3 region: CASSQSLGGPYGYTF. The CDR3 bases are TGTGCCAGCAGCCAATCTCTGGGGGGCCCCTATGGCTACACCTTC.

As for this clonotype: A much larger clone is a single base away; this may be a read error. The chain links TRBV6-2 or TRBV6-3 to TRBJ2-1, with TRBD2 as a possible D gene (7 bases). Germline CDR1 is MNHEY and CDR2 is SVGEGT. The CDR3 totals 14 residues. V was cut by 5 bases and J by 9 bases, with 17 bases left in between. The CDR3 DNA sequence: TGTGCCAGCAGTCCCTCTGGGGGGGCCAGTGAGCAGTTCTTC. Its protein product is CASSPSGGASEQFF.

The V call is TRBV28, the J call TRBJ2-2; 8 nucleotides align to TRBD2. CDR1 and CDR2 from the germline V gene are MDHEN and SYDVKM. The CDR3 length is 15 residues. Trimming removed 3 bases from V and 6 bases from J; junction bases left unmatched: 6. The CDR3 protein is CASSLRGVSAGELFF. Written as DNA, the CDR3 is TGTGCCAGCAGTTTGCGGGGGGTTAGCGCCGGGGAGCTGTTTTTT. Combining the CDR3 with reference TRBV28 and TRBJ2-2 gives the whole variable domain DVKVTQSSRYLVKRTGEKVFLECVQDMDHENMFWYRQDPGLGLRLIYFSYDVKMKEKGDIPEGYSVSREKKERFSLILESASTNQTSMYLCASSLRGVSAGELFFGEGSRLTVL.

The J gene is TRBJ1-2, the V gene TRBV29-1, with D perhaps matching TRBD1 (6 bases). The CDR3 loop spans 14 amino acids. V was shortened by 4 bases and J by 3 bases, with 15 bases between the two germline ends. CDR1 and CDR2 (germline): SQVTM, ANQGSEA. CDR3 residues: CSVGQGIGHYGYTF. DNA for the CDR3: TGCAGCGTTGGGCAGGGGATCGGCCACTATGGCTACACCTTC.

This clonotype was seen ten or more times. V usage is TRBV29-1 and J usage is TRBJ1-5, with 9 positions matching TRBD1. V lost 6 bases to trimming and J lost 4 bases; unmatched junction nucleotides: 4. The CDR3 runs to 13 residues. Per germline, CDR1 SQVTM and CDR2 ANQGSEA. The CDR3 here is CSVVDRGNQPQHF. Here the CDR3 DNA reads TGCAGCGTAGTGGACAGGGGTAATCAGCCCCAGCATTTT.

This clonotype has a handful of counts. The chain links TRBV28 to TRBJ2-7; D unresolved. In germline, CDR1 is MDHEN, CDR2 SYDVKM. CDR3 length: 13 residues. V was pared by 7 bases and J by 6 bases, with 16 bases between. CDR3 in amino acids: CASTHPLKGEQYF. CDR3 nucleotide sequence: TGTGCCAGCACCCATCCCCTCAAGGGCGAGCAGTACTTC.

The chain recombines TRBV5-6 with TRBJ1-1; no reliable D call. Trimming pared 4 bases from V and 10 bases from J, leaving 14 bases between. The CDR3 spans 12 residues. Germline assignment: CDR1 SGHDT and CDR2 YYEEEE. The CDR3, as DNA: TGTGCCAGCAGCAGCGGGCGGGCTGGAGCTTTCTTT. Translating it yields CASSSGRAGAFF.

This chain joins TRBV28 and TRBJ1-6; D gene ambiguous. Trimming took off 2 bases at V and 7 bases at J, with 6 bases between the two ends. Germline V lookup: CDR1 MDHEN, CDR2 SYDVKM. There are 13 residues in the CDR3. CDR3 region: CASSLTGNSPLHF. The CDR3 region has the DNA TGTGCCAGCAGTTTAACGGGAAATTCACCCCTCCACTTT.

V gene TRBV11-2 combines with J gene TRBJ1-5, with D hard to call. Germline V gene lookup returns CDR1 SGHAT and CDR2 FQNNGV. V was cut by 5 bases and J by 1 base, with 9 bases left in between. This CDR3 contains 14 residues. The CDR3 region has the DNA TGTGCCAGCAGCCGAGACTTCAGCAATCAGCCCCAGCATTTT. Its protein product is CASSRDFSNQPQHF.

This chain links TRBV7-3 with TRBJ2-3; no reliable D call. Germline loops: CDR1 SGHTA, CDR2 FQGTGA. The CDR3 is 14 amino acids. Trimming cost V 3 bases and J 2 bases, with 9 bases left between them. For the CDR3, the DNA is TGTGCCAGCAGCTTGACCCCCACCACAGATACGCAGTATTTT. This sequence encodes CASSLTPTTDTQYF.

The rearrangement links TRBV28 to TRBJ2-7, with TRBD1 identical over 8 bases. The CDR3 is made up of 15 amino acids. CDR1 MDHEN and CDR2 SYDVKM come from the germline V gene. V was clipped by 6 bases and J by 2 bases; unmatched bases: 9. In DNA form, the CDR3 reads TGTGCCAGCAGACGGAAAGGACAGGGCCCCTACGAGCAGTACTTC. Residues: CASRRKGQGPYEQYF.

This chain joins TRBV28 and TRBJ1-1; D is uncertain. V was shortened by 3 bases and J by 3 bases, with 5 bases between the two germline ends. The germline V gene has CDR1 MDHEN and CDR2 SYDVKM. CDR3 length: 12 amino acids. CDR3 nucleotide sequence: TGTGCCAGCAGTTTTGTACACACTGAAGCTTTCTTT. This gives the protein CASSFVHTEAFF. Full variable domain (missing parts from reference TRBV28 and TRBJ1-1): DVKVTQSSRYLVKRTGEKVFLECVQDMDHENMFWYRQDPGLGLRLIYFSYDVKMKEKGDIPEGYSVSREKKERFSLILESASTNQTSMYLCASSFVHTEAFFGQGTRLTVV.

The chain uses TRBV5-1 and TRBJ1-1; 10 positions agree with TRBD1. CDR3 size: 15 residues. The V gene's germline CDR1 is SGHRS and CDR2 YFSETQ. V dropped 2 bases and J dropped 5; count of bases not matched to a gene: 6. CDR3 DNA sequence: TGCGCCAGCAGCTTCCGGACAGGGGGAGAGACTGAAGCTTTCTTT. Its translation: CASSFRTGGETEAFF.

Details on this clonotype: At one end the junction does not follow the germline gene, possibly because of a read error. In nucleotides, the CDR3 is TGCGCCACCAGTGATTTGGCTATTAACACTGAAGCTTTCTTT. It specifies CATSDLAINTEAFF. The chain recombines TRBV24-1 with TRBJ1-1; D is ambiguous. The germline V gene encodes CDR1 KGHDR and CDR2 SFDVKD. The CDR3 totals 14 residues.

DNA for the CDR3: TGCAGCGTTGTGACAGGCCCAGCTTTCTTT. Translation gives CSVVTGPAFF. The rearrangement joins TRBV29-1 to TRBJ1-1; maybe TRBD1 (6 bases). CDR1 and CDR2 from the germline V gene are SQVTM and ANQGSEA. The CDR3 loop spans 10 amino acids. Trimming pared 4 bases from V and 10 bases from J, leaving 10 bases between. The full variable domain, rest sourced from reference TRBV29-1 and TRBJ1-1, is SAVISQKPSRDICQRGTSLTIQCQVDSQVTMMFWYRQQPGQSLTLIATANQGSEATYESGFVIDKFPISRPNLTFSTLTVSNMSPEDSSIYLCSVVTGPAFFGQGTRLTVV.

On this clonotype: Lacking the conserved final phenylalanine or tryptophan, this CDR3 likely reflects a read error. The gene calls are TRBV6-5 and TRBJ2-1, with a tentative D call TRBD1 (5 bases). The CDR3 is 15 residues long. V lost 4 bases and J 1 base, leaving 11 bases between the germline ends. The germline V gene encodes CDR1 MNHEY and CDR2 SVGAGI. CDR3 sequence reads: CASSSRAMSYNEQFS. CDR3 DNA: TGTGCCAGCAGTTCCAGGGCTATGTCCTACAATGAGCAGTTCTCC.

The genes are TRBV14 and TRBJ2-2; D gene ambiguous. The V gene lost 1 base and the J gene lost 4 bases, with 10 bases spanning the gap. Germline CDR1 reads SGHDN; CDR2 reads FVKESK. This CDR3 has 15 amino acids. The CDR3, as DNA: TGTGCCAGCAGCCAAGGCCAGGTCCGCACCGGGGAGCTGTTTTTT. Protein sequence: CASSQGQVRTGELFF. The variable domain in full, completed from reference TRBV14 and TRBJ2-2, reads EAGVTQFPSHSVIEKGQTVTLRCDPISGHDNLYWYRRVMGKEIKFLLHFVKESKQDESGMPNNRFLAERTGGTYSTLKVQPAELEDSGVYFCASSQGQVRTGELFFGEGSRLTVL.

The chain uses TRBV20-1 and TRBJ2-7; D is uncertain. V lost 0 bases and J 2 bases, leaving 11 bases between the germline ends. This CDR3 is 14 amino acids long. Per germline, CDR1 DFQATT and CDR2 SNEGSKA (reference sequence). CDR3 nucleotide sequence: TGCAGTGCTAGAGATCCAGCAGGAGCCTACGAGCAGTACTTC. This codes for CSARDPAGAYEQYF.

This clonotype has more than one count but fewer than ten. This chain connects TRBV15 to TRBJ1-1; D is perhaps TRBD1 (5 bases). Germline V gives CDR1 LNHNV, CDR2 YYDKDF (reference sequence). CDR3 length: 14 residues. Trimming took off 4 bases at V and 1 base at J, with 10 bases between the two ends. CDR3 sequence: CATSTGPTNTEAFF. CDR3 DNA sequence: TGTGCCACCAGCACGGGGCCGACGAACACTGAAGCTTTCTTT.

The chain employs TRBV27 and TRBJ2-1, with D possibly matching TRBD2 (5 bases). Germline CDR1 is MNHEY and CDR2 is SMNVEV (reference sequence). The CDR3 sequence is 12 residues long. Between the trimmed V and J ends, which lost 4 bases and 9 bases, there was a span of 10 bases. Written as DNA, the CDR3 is TGTGCCAGCAGTTCCTTCGGGGTTGAGCAGTTCTTC. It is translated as CASSSFGVEQFF.